A selection of T cell receptor beta chains follows, all from one sample in a study of T cells after posttransplantation cyclophosphamide. The data were produced by immunoSEQ multiplex PCR, yet TCRdb's version contains in-frame clones alone and is incomplete. The profile covers about 12,000 clones, none occurring a single time. Sequencing was done on a sample of PBMCs. The receptor source for this set is a woman between 40 and 55 years old in good health, CMV-negative, and a related stem cell transplant donor. Both conserved end residues are part of each CDR3. D genes are given only for firm matches. Part of the rows lack a size; the others show once, few, many or a class for expanded clones.

CASSPPTGINTQYF,TGTGCCAGCTCACCACCTACGGGGATTAATACGCAGTATTTT,many,TRBJ2-3,NA,TRBV18
CASRSGTVIYF,TGTGCCAGTAGATCCGGGACAGTAATATATTTT,medium-sized,TRBJ1-3,TRBD1,TRBV19
CASLRDRDTDTQYF,TGCGCCAGCTTGAGGGACAGGGACACAGATACGCAGTATTTT,many,TRBJ2-3,TRBD1,TRBV5-1
CASSRRVQPEDYGYTF,TGTGCCAGCAGCCGAAGGGTACAGCCCGAGGACTATGGCTACACCTTC,many,TRBJ1-2,NA,TRBV9
CASSLLGQGTYNEQFF,TGTGCCAGCAGCTTGCTCGGACAGGGGACCTACAATGAGCAGTTCTTC,many,TRBJ2-1,TRBD1,TRBV5-5
CASSLRQGVVADTQYF,TGTGCCAGCAGTTTGCGACAGGGGGTTGTTGCAGATACGCAGTATTTT,many,TRBJ2-3,TRBD1,TRBV6-2/TRBV6-3
CASSQAATSGYEQYF,TGCGCCAGCAGCCAAGCCGCGACTAGCGGTTACGAGCAGTACTTC,many,TRBJ2-7,TRBD2,TRBV4-3
CASSRVKGTSSYEQYF,TGCGCCAGCAGTCGGGTTAAAGGTACTAGCTCCTACGAGCAGTACTTC,many,TRBJ2-7,NA,TRBV23-1
CASSFQYEQFF,TGTGCCAGCAGCTTTCAGTATGAGCAGTTCTTC,many,TRBJ2-1,NA,TRBV7-9
CASSLGAGFYGYTF,TGTGCCAGCAGTTTAGGGGCCGGATTCTATGGCTACACCTTC,many,TRBJ1-2,NA,TRBV28
CATSDLQGGSTNEQFF,TGTGCCACCAGTGATTTGCAAGGCGGCTCCACCAATGAGCAGTTCTTC,many,TRBJ2-1,NA,TRBV24-1
CAGADRVANTGELFF,TGTGCCGGGGCCGACAGGGTCGCGAACACCGGGGAGCTGTTTTTT,many,TRBJ2-2,TRBD1,TRBV28
CASSVRDSRLLSNQPQHF,TGTGCCAGCAGTGTCCGGGACAGCCGACTACTAAGCAATCAGCCCCAGCATTTT,many,TRBJ1-5,TRBD1,TRBV6-4
CSVPTGTQYF,TGCAGTGTCCCAACAGGGACCCAGTACTTC,few,TRBJ2-5,NA,TRBV20-1
CASSLVPAGDTGELFF,TGCGCCAGCAGCTTGGTTCCAGCGGGAGACACCGGGGAGCTGTTTTTT,many,TRBJ2-2,TRBD2,TRBV5-1
CSVEGGVRNTEAFF,TGCAGCGTTGAAGGGGGGGTAAGGAACACTGAAGCTTTCTTT,few,TRBJ1-1,NA,TRBV29-1
CASSPPGLAVYNEQFF,TGTGCCAGCAGTCCTCCGGGACTAGCGGTTTACAATGAGCAGTTCTTC,many,TRBJ2-1,TRBD2,TRBV12-3/TRBV12-4
CASSYRISGSYEQYF,TGTGCCAGCAGTTACAGGATCAGCGGGTCCTACGAGCAGTACTTC,many,TRBJ2-7,NA,TRBV6-5
CASSQLGGNGYTF,TGTGCCAGCAGCCAGCTCGGGGGGAATGGCTACACCTTC,many,TRBJ1-2,NA,TRBV4-2
CASSQEQGHWSGGNLNEQFF,TGCGCCAGCAGCCAAGAGCAAGGACACTGGTCCGGGGGGAACCTCAATGAGCAGTTCTTC,many,TRBJ2-1,TRBD2,TRBV4-3
CASGLARAIWETQYF,TGTGCTAGTGGTTTGGCCAGGGCGATCTGGGAGACCCAGTACTTC,many,TRBJ2-5,NA,TRBV12-5
CASRTGGNEQFF,TGTGCCAGCAGAACGGGCGGGAATGAGCAGTTCTTC,medium-sized,TRBJ2-1,NA,TRBV5-8
CASSTQGGSNQPQHF,TGTGCCAGCAGCACGCAGGGAGGAAGCAATCAGCCCCAGCATTTT,many,TRBJ1-5,NA,TRBV6-1
CASGPGTGVSGANVLTF,TGTGCCAGTGGACCCGGGACAGGGGTCTCTGGGGCCAACGTCCTGACTTTC,many,TRBJ2-6,TRBD1,TRBV19
CASSELLSYEQYF,TGTGCCAGCAGTGAACTCCTCAGTTACGAGCAGTACTTC,many,TRBJ2-7,NA,TRBV6-1
CASSLAFQGVTDTQYF,TGCGCCAGCAGCTTGGCCTTTCAGGGTGTCACAGATACGCAGTATTTT,many,TRBJ2-3,NA,TRBV5-1
CATSDRGENEKLFF,TGTGCCACCAGTGACAGGGGTGAGAATGAAAAACTGTTTTTT,many,TRBJ1-4,NA,TRBV24-1
CSARGSGDSPLHF,TGCAGCGCCCGGGGGTCTGGAGATTCACCCCTCCACTTT,NA,TRBJ1-6,NA,TRBV29-1
CASGPGQGVSEQYF,TGTGCTAGTGGCCCCGGACAGGGGGTTTCCGAGCAGTACTTC,many,TRBJ2-7,TRBD1,TRBV12-5
CASSSTGVDGYTF,TGCGCCAGCAGCTCTACAGGGGTAGATGGCTACACCTTC,many,TRBJ1-2,TRBD1,TRBV5-1
CASSPRAGSPYEQYF,TGTGCCAGCAGTCCGAGAGCAGGGAGCCCCTACGAGCAGTACTTC,medium-sized,TRBJ2-7,NA,TRBV27
CASSVVGRRRETQYF,TGTGCCAGCAGCGTAGTGGGGCGGCGGCGCGAGACCCAGTACTTC,many,TRBJ2-5,NA,TRBV9
CASSVTGQGISYNEQFF,TGTGCCAGCAGCGTAACTGGACAGGGGATATCCTACAATGAGCAGTTCTTC,many,TRBJ2-1,TRBD1,TRBV9
CASSYKDEQYF,TGTGCCAGCAGCTACAAAGACGAGCAGTACTTC,few,TRBJ2-7,NA,TRBV11-2
CASSKTSGKVANEQFF,TGTGCCAGTAGTAAAACTAGCGGGAAGGTAGCCAATGAGCAGTTCTTC,many,TRBJ2-1,TRBD2,TRBV19
CASHASGDIQYF,TGTGCCAGTCATGCAAGCGGGGACATTCAGTACTTC,many,TRBJ2-4,TRBD2,TRBV7-9
CASSPDTTNSPLHF,TGTGCCAGCAGCCCGGACACTACGAATTCACCCCTCCACTTT,few,TRBJ1-6,NA,TRBV12-3/TRBV12-4
CASSPGVRYEQYF,TGTGCCAGCAGCCCCGGGGTAAGGTACGAGCAGTACTTC,NA,TRBJ2-7,NA,TRBV28
CASSPRVETSPLHF,TGTGCCAGTAGTCCAAGGGTTGAGACCTCACCCCTCCACTTT,many,TRBJ1-6,NA,TRBV19
CASSPPTAPYGYTF,TGTGCCAGCAGCCCGCCGACAGCGCCGTATGGCTACACCTTC,many,TRBJ1-2,NA,TRBV11-2